The 18 T cell receptor beta chains in this list originate from one sample, sequenced in a study of blood T cells in healthy people across ages. For the second PCR, which ran for about 7 to 12 cycles, a sample-barcoded 5' primer and a J-beta primer mix were used. MiXCR, run by TCRdb on the 5' RACE reads, gives a single entry per CDR3 protein. The table records 1.4 million or so distinct CDR3 sequences, approximately 43% of them present only once. Sequences were obtained from blood. All receptors derive from a woman under 30 in good health.

The chain carries TRBV14 and TRBJ2-1; D gene uncertain. Germline lookup yields CDR1 SGHDN and CDR2 FVKESK. The CDR3 extends over 16 amino acids. V lost 2 bases to trimming and J lost 7 bases, with 18 bases between them. The CDR3 protein is CASSQLDASPGNEQFF. Written as DNA, the CDR3 is TGTGCCAGCAGCCAACTGGACGCCTCCCCCGGGAATGAGCAGTTCTTC.

J is TRBJ2-1 and V is TRBV7-9; TRBD2 agrees at 11 bases. V lost 0 bases, J lost 9 bases, and 10 bases stayed unmatched. Germline CDR1 SEHNR, CDR2 FQNEAQ (reference sequence). The CDR3 is 17 amino acids. CDR3 in amino acids: CASSLATSGGFASEQFF. CDR3 DNA: TGTGCCAGCAGCTTAGCCACTAGCGGGGGATTTGCGTCTGAGCAGTTCTTC. Complete variable domain (other parts from reference TRBV7-9 and TRBJ2-1): DTGVSQNPRHKITKRGQNVTFRCDPISEHNRLYWYRQTLGQGPEFLTYFQNEAQLEKSRLLSDRFSAERPKGSFSTLEIQRTEQGDSAMYLCASSLATSGGFASEQFFGPGTRLTVL.

With respect to this clonotype: A clone one base away is much larger, so this may be a read error. The rearrangement joins TRBV15 to TRBJ2-1, with D uncertain. The germline gives CDR1 LNHNV, CDR2 YYDKDF (reference sequence). The CDR3 is 12 amino acids. CDR3 protein: CATGRARREQFF. The CDR3 DNA sequence: TGTGCCACCGGCAGAGCCAGACGTGAGCAGTTCTTC.

This chain links TRBV5-6 with TRBJ2-7; a weak D match, TRBD2 (5 bases). Germline CDR1 reads SGHDT; CDR2 reads YYEEEE. The CDR3 sequence is 13 residues long. With 2 bases removed from V and 4 bases from J, the gap between germline ends came to 10 bases. The CDR3 protein is CASSFRWEYEQYF. The CDR3 DNA sequence: TGTGCCAGCAGCTTTCGTTGGGAGTACGAGCAGTACTTC.

This clonotype has a count of ten or more. The chain has TRBV12-3 or TRBV12-4 and TRBJ1-2, with 7 bases that match TRBD1. CDR3 length equals 13 residues. V lost 6 bases, J lost 8 bases, and 9 bases stayed unmatched. The CDR3 is CASSRDRVYGYTF. CDR3 in DNA: TGTGCCAGCAGCCGCGACAGGGTATACGGCTACACCTTC.

Here the CDR3 reads CASSELAGGYGYTF. In DNA, the CDR3 is TGTGCCAGCAGCGAGCTAGCAGGGGGCTATGGCTACACCTTC. The J gene is TRBJ1-2, the V gene TRBV7-9, with 7 bases lining up with TRBD1. J lost 4 bases, V lost 5 bases, and 7 bases had no gene match. The CDR3 has 14 amino acids. Germline CDR1 is SEHNR and CDR2 is FQNEAQ (reference sequence).

This clonotype showed up just a few times. CDR3 amino acids: CASRKLGIWGYTF. The CDR3 nucleotides read TGTGCCAGCAGGAAATTGGGCATATGGGGCTACACCTTC. This chain joins TRBV12-3 or TRBV12-4 and TRBJ1-2; D gene ambiguous. The CDR3 runs 13 residues. Trimming removed 6 bases at V and 8 bases at J, with 16 bases between.

This clonotype came up many times. The chain joins TRBV12-3 or TRBV12-4 to TRBJ1-5; tentative D call: TRBD1 (6 bases). The CDR3 covers 18 residues. V shed 5 bases and J shed 0 bases, with 20 bases lying between them. The CDR3 DNA reads as TGTGCCAGCAGTGAAGGGACACCCCTTATTTATAGCAATCAGCCCCAGCATTTT. Translated, it gives CASSEGTPLIYSNQPQHF.

The sample holds many counts of this clonotype. This chain links TRBV10-2 with TRBJ2-3; D is ambiguous. CDR3 size: 14 residues. Germline CDR1 is WSHSY and CDR2 is SAAADI. Trimming left V 3 bases short and J 2 bases short, with 9 bases between. In DNA form, the CDR3 reads TGCGCCAGCAGTGATGGGCAGATCACAGATACGCAGTATTTT. Translated, it gives CASSDGQITDTQYF.

There are a few counts of this clonotype. The chain combines TRBV2 with TRBJ2-7; D gene ambiguous. The V end was cut by 6 bases, the J end by 3 bases, with 18 bases between. The length of the CDR3 is 15 residues. CDR1 and CDR2 (germline): SNHLY, FYNNEI. CDR3 in amino acids: CASRERLFRVYEQYF. The CDR3 region has the DNA TGTGCCAGCAGGGAGCGACTGTTTCGGGTCTACGAGCAGTACTTC. The full variable domain, rest sourced from reference TRBV2 and TRBJ2-7, is EPEVTQTPSHQVTQMGQEVILRCVPISNHLYFYWYRQILGQKVEFLVSFYNNEISEKSEIFDDQFSVERPDGSNFTLKIRSTKLEDSAMYFCASRERLFRVYEQYFGPGTRLTVT.

Regarding this clonotype: An end of the junction does not agree with germline; a read error may underlie this. The chain has TRBV7-9 and TRBJ2-5; D possibly corresponds to TRBD1 (5 bases). The J call may be faulty, since TRBJ2-7 better matches the DNA end. This CDR3 is 14 amino acids long. The V gene's germline CDR1 is SEHNR and CDR2 FQNEAQ (reference sequence). The CDR3 loop is CVSSPNLGVYEQYF. The CDR3, as DNA: TGTGTCAGCAGCCCTAATTTAGGGGTGTACGAGCAGTACTTC.

The chain links TRBV7-9 to TRBJ2-2; D is undetermined. The CDR3 runs to 15 residues. Germline-derived CDR1 and CDR2 are SEHNR and FQNEAQ (reference sequence). The V and J ends lost 6 bases and 1 base respectively, with 12 bases between them. DNA of the CDR3: TGTGCCAGCAGTTACCATACCCTGAACACCGGGGAGCTGTTTTTT. This sequence encodes CASSYHTLNTGELFF.

As regards this clonotype: Germline and junction disagree at one end, which may indicate a read error. V gene TRBV29-1 combines with J gene TRBJ2-5; no firm D call. Germline lookup yields CDR1 SQVTM and CDR2 ANQGSEA. The CDR3 sequence is 11 residues long. The chain's CDR3 is CSIGFGPEQYF. The CDR3 DNA reads TGTAGCATTGGATTCGGGCCTGAGCAGTACTTC.

This clonotype was seen more than once but under ten times. V gene TRBV29-1 combines with J gene TRBJ2-7; TRBD1 matches 8 bases. Per germline, CDR1 SQVTM and CDR2 ANQGSEA. The trim removed 4 bases at V and 3 bases at J, leaving 11 bases unmatched. This CDR3 is built from 15 residues. The CDR3 DNA follows: TGCAGCGTTGCGCTCCCGGGACAGGCCTACTACGAGCAGTACTTC. Amino acid sequence: CSVALPGQAYYEQYF.

CDR3 in DNA: TGTGCCATCAGCGGGACAGGGCACAATCAGCCCCAGCATTTT. It codes for CAISGTGHNQPQHF. The V call is TRBV10-3, the J call TRBJ1-5; 9 nucleotides agree with TRBD1. Germline CDR1 ENHRY, CDR2 SYGVKD. V was pared by 6 bases and J by 3 bases, with 3 bases of the junction left unmatched. This CDR3 has 14 amino acids.

This clonotype was recorded at least ten times. The gene calls are TRBV12-3 or TRBV12-4 and TRBJ1-5; D gene ambiguous. V was shortened by 6 bases and J by 6 bases, with 15 bases between the two germline ends. The CDR3 extends over 14 amino acids. The CDR3 protein is CASSLAAESQPQHF. The DNA of the CDR3 is TGTGCCAGCAGCCTGGCGGCGGAATCTCAGCCCCAGCATTTT.

The chain links TRBV29-1 to TRBJ1-1, with D tentatively TRBD1 (5 bases). The CDR3 loop spans 11 amino acids. The germline CDR1 and CDR2 sequences are SQVTM and ANQGSEA. CDR3 loop: CSTPQGPEAFF. CDR3 nucleotide sequence: TGCAGTACTCCTCAGGGACCCGAAGCTTTCTTT.

V usage is TRBV7-2 and J usage is TRBJ2-7; TRBD2 is a possible D gene (6 bases). The ends were cut back, 1 base at V and 7 bases at J, with 17 bases in the middle. The germline V gene encodes CDR1 SGHTA and CDR2 FQGNSA. This CDR3 region has 15 residues. The DNA of the CDR3 is TGTGCCAGCAGCTTAGAGTCTCGGGGGTACAATGAGCAGTACTTC. Its translation: CASSLESRGYNEQYF.